By share, the clone carrying this TCR beta chain ranks as medium-sized. Its antigen is unknown. The sample belongs to a study of CD8+CD57+ T cells in acquired aplastic anemia. Study-wide context: The mean DNA yield obtained from sorted CD4+ and CD8+ cells came to approximately 3.2 ug.

The study, taken as a whole, reports: Patients and controls had CD8+ Simpson's diversity values that were not significantly distinct.

CDR3 and TCR beta VDJ profiling relied on a genomic DNA template. Using its own MiXCR run on the reads, TCRdb lists one record per CDR3 protein. The sample holds 35,000 to 50,000 distinct CDR3 sequences, 65% to 70% seen once. The sample consisted of sorted CD4+, CD8+, or CD8+CD57+ T cells (not recorded which) from PBMCs. This clonotype originated in a human donor in good health, serving as a control.

Here the CDR3 reads CASSIPGLAGAYEQYF. CDR3 coding DNA: TGTGCCAGTAGTATCCCCGGACTAGCGGGGGCCTACGAGCAGTACTTC. The genes are TRBV19 and TRBJ2-7; 13 nucleotides match TRBD2. This CDR3 comprises 16 residues. Germline lookup yields CDR1 LNHDA and CDR2 SQIVND (reference sequence). V lost 3 bases, J lost 2 bases, and 4 bases stayed unmatched. The full variable domain, completed using reference TRBV19 and TRBJ2-7, is DGGITQSPKYLFRKEGQNVTLSCEQNLNHDAMYWYRQDPGQGLRLIYYSQIVNDFQKGDIAEGYSVSREKKESFPLTVTSAQKNPTAFYLCASSIPGLAGAYEQYFGPGTRLTVT.